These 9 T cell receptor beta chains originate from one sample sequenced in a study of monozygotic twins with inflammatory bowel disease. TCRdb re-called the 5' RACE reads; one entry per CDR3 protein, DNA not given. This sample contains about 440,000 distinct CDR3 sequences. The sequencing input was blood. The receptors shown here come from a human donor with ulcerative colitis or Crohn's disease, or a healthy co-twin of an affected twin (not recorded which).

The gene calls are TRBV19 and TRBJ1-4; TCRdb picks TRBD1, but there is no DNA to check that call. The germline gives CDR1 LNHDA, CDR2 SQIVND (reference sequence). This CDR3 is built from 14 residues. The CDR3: CASSRDRGYEKLFF.

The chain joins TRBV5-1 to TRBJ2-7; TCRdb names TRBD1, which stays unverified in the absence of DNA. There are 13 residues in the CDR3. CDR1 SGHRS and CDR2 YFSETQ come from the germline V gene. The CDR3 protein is CASSLEPRREQYF.

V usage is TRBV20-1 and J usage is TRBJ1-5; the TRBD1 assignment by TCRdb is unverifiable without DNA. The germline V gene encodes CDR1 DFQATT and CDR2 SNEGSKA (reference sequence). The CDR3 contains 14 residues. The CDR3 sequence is CSAIPGGVNQPQHF.

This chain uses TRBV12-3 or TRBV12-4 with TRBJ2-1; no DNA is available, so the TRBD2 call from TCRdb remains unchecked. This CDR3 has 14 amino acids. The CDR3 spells CASSLLAGLNEQFF.

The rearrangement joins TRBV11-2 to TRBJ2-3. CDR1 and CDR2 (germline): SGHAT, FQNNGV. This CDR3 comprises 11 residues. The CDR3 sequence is CASRGSDTQYF.

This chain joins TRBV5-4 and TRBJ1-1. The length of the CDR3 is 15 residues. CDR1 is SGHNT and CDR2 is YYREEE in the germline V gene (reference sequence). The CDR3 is CASSLVSRMNTEAFF. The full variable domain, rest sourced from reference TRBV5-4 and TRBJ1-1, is ETGVTQSPTHLIKTRGQQVTLRCSSQSGHNTVSWYQQALGQGPQFIFQYYREEENGRGNFPPRFSGLQFPNYSSELNVNALELDDSALYLCASSLVSRMNTEAFFGQGTRLTVV.

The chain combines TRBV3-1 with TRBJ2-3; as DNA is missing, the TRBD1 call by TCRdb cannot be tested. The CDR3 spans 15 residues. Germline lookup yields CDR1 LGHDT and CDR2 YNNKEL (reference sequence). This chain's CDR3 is CASSPPLAGTDTQYF.

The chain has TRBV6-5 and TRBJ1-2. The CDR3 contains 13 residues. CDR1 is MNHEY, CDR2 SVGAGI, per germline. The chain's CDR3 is CANPDGKNYGYTF.

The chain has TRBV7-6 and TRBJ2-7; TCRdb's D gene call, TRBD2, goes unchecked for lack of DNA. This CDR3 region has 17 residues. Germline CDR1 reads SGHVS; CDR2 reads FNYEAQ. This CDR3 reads CASSLVRASGSSYEQYF. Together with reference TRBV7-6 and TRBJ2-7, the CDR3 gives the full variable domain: GAGVSQSPRYKVTKRGQDVALRCDPISGHVSLYWYRQALGQGPEFLTYFNYEAQQDKSGLPNDRFSAERPEGSISTLTIQRTEQRDSAMYRCASSLVRASGSSYEQYFGPGTRLTVT.